The 8 T cell receptor beta chains given below trace back to one sample, sequenced in a study of early T cells in non-severe SARS-CoV-2 infection. TCRdb re-called the 5' RACE reads with MiXCR, one entry per CDR3 protein. Among about 25,000 distinct CDR3 sequences listed, approximately 4% were seen once. What was sequenced was whole blood. Receptors originate from an adult who was a healthcare worker with PCR-confirmed SARS-CoV-2 infection or an uninfected control (not recorded which).

This clonotype was picked up many times. The chain couples TRBV18 to TRBJ2-3; D may be TRBD1 (5 bases). V was cut by 4 bases and J by 3 bases, with 14 bases left in between. This CDR3 comprises 15 residues. Germline V lookup: CDR1 KGHSH, CDR2 LQKENI. The CDR3 spells CASSLVQGGTDTQYF. The DNA for the CDR3 is TGTGCCAGCTCACTCGTCCAGGGTGGGACAGATACGCAGTATTTT.

Ten or more counts support this clonotype. CDR3 DNA sequence: TGTGCCAGCAGTTACGAGCCTATCCACAAGAAAACAGATACGCAGTATTTT. Its protein product is CASSYEPIHKKTDTQYF. This sequence joins TRBV6-6 and TRBJ2-3; D uncertain. CDR1 and CDR2 from the germline V gene are MNHNY and SVGAGI (reference sequence). V was clipped by 2 bases and J by 3 bases, with 18 bases between them. CDR3 length: 17 amino acids.

This clonotype is medium-sized by share. V usage is TRBV11-2 and J usage is TRBJ2-1; D uncertain. The ends were cut back, 2 bases at V and 4 bases at J, with 6 bases in the middle. The germline V gene encodes CDR1 SGHAT and CDR2 FQNNGV. This CDR3 spans 13 amino acids. The CDR3 loop is CASSLRRYNEQFF. The CDR3 bases are TGTGCCAGCAGCTTACGTAGGTACAATGAGCAGTTCTTC. The whole variable domain, filled in from reference TRBV11-2 and TRBJ2-1, reads EAGVAQSPRYKIIEKRQSVAFWCNPISGHATLYWYQQILGQGPKLLIQFQNNGVVDDSQLPKDRFSAERLKGVDSTLKIQPAKLEDSAVYLCASSLRRYNEQFFGPGTRLTVL.

This clonotype was detected many times. Here the CDR3 reads CASSLVGPAADTQYF. CDR3 nucleotides: TGTGCCAGCAGCTTGGTCGGGCCAGCAGCAGATACGCAGTATTTT. The chain recombines TRBV5-4 with TRBJ2-3; D gene uncertain. There are 15 residues in the CDR3. CDR1 and CDR2 from the germline V gene are SGHNT and YYREEE (reference sequence). With 0 bases removed from V and 4 bases from J, the gap between germline ends came to 12 bases. Full variable domain (rest looked up from reference TRBV5-4 and TRBJ2-3): ETGVTQSPTHLIKTRGQQVTLRCSSQSGHNTVSWYQQALGQGPQFIFQYYREEENGRGNFPPRFSGLQFPNYSSELNVNALELDDSALYLCASSLVGPAADTQYFGPGTRLTVL.

This clonotype was observed many times. The chain joins TRBV28 to TRBJ2-1, with 8 bases that match TRBD2. The J segment lost 2 bases and the V segment lost 6 bases, leaving 3 bases of the junction unmatched. The CDR3 length is 14 residues. Germline loops: CDR1 MDHEN, CDR2 SYDVKM. Here the CDR3 reads CASRRGGTYNEQFF. CDR3 in DNA: TGTGCCAGCAGACGGGGGGGCACCTACAATGAGCAGTTCTTC.

In its sample, this clonotype was seen many times. The chain couples TRBV11-2 to TRBJ1-5; perhaps TRBD1 as D (5 bases). V lost 5 bases and J lost 6, with 11 bases in between. Germline V lookup: CDR1 SGHAT, CDR2 FQNNGV. This CDR3 has 13 amino acids. The CDR3 loop reads CASSLMGGQPQHF. CDR3 DNA sequence: TGTGCCAGCAGCCTAATGGGGGGTCAGCCCCAGCATTTT.

This clonotype was counted at least ten times. The rearrangement joins TRBV25-1 to TRBJ2-5; D gene ambiguous. The CDR3 is 10 amino acids. Looked up from germline, CDR1 is MGHDK and CDR2 is SYGVNS. V lost 10 bases, J lost 2 bases, and 5 bases lay in between. The chain's CDR3 is CAKPQETQYF. DNA of the CDR3: TGTGCCAAACCTCAAGAGACCCAGTACTTC.

This clonotype has ten or more counts. The chain has TRBV28 and TRBJ2-1; possible D gene TRBD1, 6 bases. Trimming left V 3 bases short and J 3 bases short, with 12 bases between. The CDR3 is made up of 15 amino acids. Germline V CDR1 and CDR2: MDHEN, SYDVKM. The CDR3 here is CASSFLGGDYNEQFF. In nucleotides, the CDR3 is TGTGCCAGCAGTTTTCTAGGGGGTGACTACAATGAGCAGTTCTTC.